Listed below are T cell receptor beta chains from one sample, sequenced in a study of blood T cell repertoires in COVID-19. TCRdb's table, derived via immunoSEQ multiplex PCR, lists solely in-frame clones and lacks some. Here the sample spans 120,000 to 150,000 clones, approximately 85% being singletons. Source material: peripheral blood. These TCRs come from a man between 50 and 59 years old with acute or convalescent COVID-19. CDR3s include the opening cysteine and the closing phenylalanine or tryptophan.

TRBV5-5	TRBJ1-4	CASSLGDRSHLGEKLFF
TRBV27	TRBJ1-2	CASSARVAQGAGGYTF
TRBV6-5	TRBJ2-5	CASSYSSAEETQYF
TRBV7-2	TRBJ2-3	CASSLGLASLHTQYF
TRBV7-8	TRBJ1-5	CASSLGASNQPQHF
TRBV7-2	TRBJ2-7	CASSLGGHRYEQYF
TRBV28	TRBJ1-2	CASRFTGFAYGYTF
TRBV9	TRBJ2-3	CASSSAGGVGTDTQYF
TRBV5-1	TRBJ2-1	CASSRTSGGYNEQFF
TRBV21-1	TRBJ1-2	CASHRGAPVRFQGYTF
TRBV7-9	TRBJ2-1	CASSPPLRLATGEQFF
TRBV7-8	TRBJ1-2	CASSLAQISYGYTF
TRBV5-1	TRBJ1-4	CASSLDGRQWEKLFF
TRBV18	TRBJ2-3	CASSTDRQDTQYF
TRBV4-2	TRBJ2-1	CASSQDVSYNEQFF
TRBV6-5	TRBJ1-2	CASSYSTGHYYGYTF
TRBV5-4	TRBJ1-5	CASSLGHFGTGVQPQHF
TRBV7-9	TRBJ1-1	CASSLDDSEAFF
TRBV6-5	TRBJ2-1	CASSYSSGNHNEQFF
TRBV10-3	TRBJ2-1	CAISEGQQYNEQFF
TRBV29-1	TRBJ2-5	CSVEIVSFRDRKEETQYF
TRBV27	TRBJ1-1	CASALPTGQGLTEAFF
TRBV27	TRBJ2-5	CASSEWSGQETQYF
TRBV27	TRBJ1-1	CASSLRDRGPKRTEAFF
TRBV6-5	TRBJ1-2	CAIKGTGGDGYTF
TRBV9	TRBJ1-5	CASSVGGGANQPQHF
TRBV29-1	TRBJ1-2	CSVGAGLNGYTF
TRBV5-1	TRBJ1-1	CASSTGQSNTEAFF
TRBV3-1/TRBV3-2	TRBJ2-5	CASSQKGTGGAETQYF
TRBV6-5	TRBJ2-7	CASRGWGGEQYF
TRBV6-5	TRBJ2-7	CASSYGTDLTYEQYF